This is a list of T cell receptor beta chains from one sample in a study of T-cell reconstitution after alpha-beta-depleted transplantation in children. Using its own MiXCR run on the PCR reads, TCRdb lists one record per CDR3 protein. The data hold over 200,000 distinct CDR3 sequences, with roughly a tenth observed a single time. Sequences were derived from PBMCs, sampled before TCRalphabeta/CD19-depleted stem cell transplant. The origin of the receptors is a child younger than two with acute myeloid leukemia, due to receive a stem cell transplant. The conserved cysteine and the conserved F or W are not part of the CDR3 here.

V: TRBV7-9
J: TRBJ1-6
CDR3: ASSPEVPSWGSPLH

V: TRBV19
J: TRBJ2-1
CDR3: ASSMDRDNEQF

V: TRBV24-1
J: TRBJ1-5
CDR3: ATARGSNQPQH

V: TRBV5-1
J: TRBJ2-7
CDR3: ASSLEPRSSYEQY

V: TRBV12-3/TRBV12-4
J: TRBJ1-5
CDR3: ASSLSGGGKAQH

V: TRBV20-1
J: TRBJ1-1
CDR3: SVPGQGGTEAF

V: TRBV11-3
J: TRBJ2-1
CDR3: ASSFGLADYNEQF

V: TRBV29-1
J: TRBJ2-1
CDR3: SVRRRGNEQF

V: TRBV28
J: TRBJ1-5
CDR3: ASSFRGRAQPQH

V: TRBV20-1
J: TRBJ2-5
CDR3: SARAEDRLETQY

V: TRBV24-1
J: TRBJ2-1
CDR3: ATSVAGGGNEQF